A selection of T cell receptor beta chains follows, all from one sample in a study of T cells in narcolepsy. This table comes from immunoSEQ multiplex PCR, and its TCRdb copy is limited to in-frame clones, with some not included. The sample records about 32,000 clones, roughly 87% being singletons. The sample consisted of memory (CD45RA-) CD4+ T cells from blood. The receptors were sampled from a human donor in good health. The CDR3 runs from the conserved cysteine through the conserved F or W. The D gene is left open where the match is weak. For some rows the clone size is stated as once, few or many, or as a class when expanded; others skip it.

clone_size | d_call | j_call | v_call | cdr3_nt | cdr3_aa
NA | NA | TRBJ1-3 | TRBV7-2 | TGTGCCAGCAGCCTAAATAGGGTCACTGGAAACACCATATATTTT | CASSLNRVTGNTIYF
NA | TRBD2 | TRBJ2-1 | TRBV27 | TGTGCCAGCAGGGCCGCCGGGGGGGCCCGCAGCAATGAGCAGTTCTTC | CASRAAGGARSNEQFF
NA | TRBD1 | TRBJ1-5 | TRBV2 | TGTGCCAGCAGGCAGGACAGGGGCAATCAGCCCCAGCATTTT | CASRQDRGNQPQHF
NA | NA | TRBJ1-3 | TRBV7-2 | TGTGCCAGCAGCTTAGTTGAGCACACCATATATTTT | CASSLVEHTIYF
NA | NA | TRBJ2-6 | TRBV19 | TGTGCCAGTAGCTTGGCAGGGGGGGTTTCTGGGGCCAACGTCCTGACTTTC | CASSLAGGVSGANVLTF
NA | NA | TRBJ2-7 | TRBV11-2 | TGTGCCAGCAGCTCCGCGGGACTTGAGAGGGAGCAGTACTTC | CASSSAGLEREQYF
NA | TRBD2 | TRBJ2-1 | TRBV6-1 | TGTGCCAGCAGTGTCCTAGCGGGGTATGAGCAGTTCTTC | CASSVLAGYEQFF
few | NA | TRBJ1-5 | TRBV18 | TGTGCCAGCTCTCCCGACAGGAATCAGCCCCAGCATTTT | CASSPDRNQPQHF
NA | NA | TRBJ1-5 | TRBV19 | TGTGCCAGTTCAAACTTAATCCGCAATCAGCCCCAGCATTTT | CASSNLIRNQPQHF
NA | NA | TRBJ2-7 | TRBV7-2 | TGTGCCAGCAGCTCCGGACGCTACGAGCAGTACTTC | CASSSGRYEQYF
few | NA | TRBJ2-2 | TRBV2 | TGTGCCAGCAGTGGCGGGACTTTAACCGGGGAGCTGTTTTTT | CASSGGTLTGELFF
NA | NA | TRBJ2-1 | TRBV18 | TGTGCCAGCTCACCGTTAGGGTCCCGCTCCTACAATGAGCAGTTCTTC | CASSPLGSRSYNEQFF
NA | TRBD1 | TRBJ2-2 | TRBV6-6 | TGTGCCAGCAGTTACCGCGACAGGGCGGCCGGGGAGCTGTTTTTT | CASSYRDRAAGELFF
NA | NA | TRBJ1-1 | TRBV5-1 | TGCGCCAGCAGCGGGAGGGCAGCGACTGAAGCTTTCTTT | CASSGRAATEAFF
once | NA | TRBJ1-6 | TRBV6-6 | TGTGCCAGCAGTTACCTACAGCTTTCCAATTCACCCCTCCACTTT | CASSYLQLSNSPLHF
NA | NA | TRBJ1-6 | TRBV6-5 | TGTGCCAGCGGCAGACAGGTGCCACGTAATTCACCCCTCCACTTT | CASGRQVPRNSPLHF
NA | NA | TRBJ1-1 | TRBV18 | TGTGCCAGCTCACCCTCCGACACGAACACTGAAGCTTTCTTT | CASSPSDTNTEAFF
NA | NA | TRBJ2-2 | TRBV7-2 | TGTGCCAGCAGCTTAGCTCCCCCTGGGGCCGGGGAGCTGTTTTTT | CASSLAPPGAGELFF
NA | NA | TRBJ2-5 | TRBV19 | TGTGCCACGGGGGCCGTAGGGAGGACCCAGTACTTC | CATGAVGRTQYF
NA | NA | TRBJ1-5 | TRBV6-5 | TGTGCCAGCAGTTATGGGAGAAATCAGCCCCAGCATTTT | CASSYGRNQPQHF
NA | TRBD2 | TRBJ2-3 | TRBV27 | TGTGCCAGCGCTCGGACTAGCGGGGGCGCGGATACGCAGTATTTT | CASARTSGGADTQYF
few | NA | TRBJ1-5 | TRBV19 | TGTGCCAGTGGAACAGGAAGCTACAATCAGCCCCAGCATTTT | CASGTGSYNQPQHF
few | TRBD2 | TRBJ2-2 | TRBV2 | TGTGCCAGCAGTGAATGGGAGGGCACCGGGGAGCTGTTTTTT | CASSEWEGTGELFF
NA | TRBD2 | TRBJ2-7 | TRBV5-5 | TGTGCCAGCAGTGGTGGCGGGAGGGTCGAGCAGTACTTC | CASSGGGRVEQYF
NA | TRBD1 | TRBJ1-3 | TRBV18 | TGTGCCACCACGACAGGGGCTGGAAACACCATATATTTT | CATTTGAGNTIYF
NA | TRBD1 | TRBJ1-5 | TRBV5-6 | TGTGCCAGCAGTTCGGACAGGGGGCTGAGTCAGCCCCAGCATTTT | CASSSDRGLSQPQHF
NA | TRBD1 | TRBJ1-2 | TRBV13 | TGTGCCAGCAGCTCCCGGGACAGTGGGATTTATGGCTACACCTTC | CASSSRDSGIYGYTF
few | NA | TRBJ1-3 | TRBV6-1 | TGTGCCAGCAGTGAATTGGGTTCTGGAAACACCATATATTTT | CASSELGSGNTIYF
once | TRBD2 | TRBJ2-3 | TRBV28 | TGTGCCAGCATAAAGAGGGGAGGGAGCACAGATACGCAGTATTTT | CASIKRGGSTDTQYF
NA | NA | TRBJ2-5 | TRBV5-5 | TGTGCCAGCAGCTTGTCCTTGGGGGAACAGACCCAGTACTTC | CASSLSLGEQTQYF
few | TRBD2 | TRBJ2-6 | TRBV19 | TGTGCCACCGGGGGGGGAGACTTCTCTGGGGCCAACGTCCTGACTTTC | CATGGGDFSGANVLTF
NA | NA | TRBJ2-1 | TRBV7-6 | TGTGCCAGCAGCTTTGCTGACAGTACTAATGAGCAGTTCTTC | CASSFADSTNEQFF
NA | TRBD1 | TRBJ1-1 | TRBV28 | TGTGCCAGCGGGACAGGGGCCATGAACACTGAAGCTTTCTTT | CASGTGAMNTEAFF
NA | NA | TRBJ2-2 | TRBV30 | TGTGCCTGGACGAGGGACACCGGGGAGCTGTTTTTT | CAWTRDTGELFF
NA | NA | TRBJ2-2 | TRBV6-1 | TGTGCCAGCAGTGAGGCTTGGCAGCATACCGGGGAGCTGTTTTTT | CASSEAWQHTGELFF
NA | NA | TRBJ1-3 | TRBV5-4 | TGTGCCAGCAGCTTAACGGCCTCTGGAAACACCATATATTTT | CASSLTASGNTIYF
NA | NA | TRBJ1-1 | TRBV20-1 | TGCAGTGATGGGATGTACACTGAAGCTTTCTTT | CSDGMYTEAFF
NA | NA | TRBJ2-3 | TRBV18 | TGTGCCAGCTCACCACTTCTCAAAATTTCTGACCGCCGCACAGATACGCAGTATTTT | CASSPLLKISDRRTDTQYF
NA | NA | TRBJ2-4 | TRBV27 | TGTGCCAGCAAACCTGCGGGACCTGAAAACATTCAGTACTTC | CASKPAGPENIQYF
NA | NA | TRBJ1-2 | TRBV18 | TGTGCCAGCGCTACAGGTTATGGCTATGGCTACACCTTC | CASATGYGYGYTF
NA | TRBD1 | TRBJ1-4 | TRBV6-5 | TGTGCCAGCTCCCGGACCGGGACAGGGAATGAAAAACTGTTTTTT | CASSRTGTGNEKLFF
NA | TRBD2 | TRBJ2-7 | TRBV7-2 | TGTGCCAGCAGTAATCAGCGGGGGGGCGTCAACGAGCAGTACTTC | CASSNQRGGVNEQYF
once | NA | TRBJ1-2 | TRBV28 | TGTGCCAGCAGTTTAATCAAGGTTAACTATGGCTACACCTTC | CASSLIKVNYGYTF
NA | TRBD1 | TRBJ1-6 | TRBV30 | TGTGCCTGGAGTACCGCAGGGGGAAATAATTCACCCCTCCACTTT | CAWSTAGGNNSPLHF
NA | NA | TRBJ1-1 | TRBV4-1 | TGCGCCAGCAGCCAAGAGGATCGGGGAACTGAAGCTTTCTTT | CASSQEDRGTEAFF
NA | NA | TRBJ2-5 | TRBV7-2 | TGTGCCAGCAGCTTCCGGACACAAGAGACCCAGTACTTC | CASSFRTQETQYF
NA | TRBD1 | TRBJ1-1 | TRBV5-1 | TGCGCCAGCAGCTTGGCCAGCGACAGGGGTGCTTTCTTT | CASSLASDRGAFF
NA | NA | TRBJ2-5 | TRBV29-1 | TGCAGCGTTGTTGTGGTTGGAGAGACCCAGTACTTC | CSVVVVGETQYF
few | NA | TRBJ1-1 | TRBV2 | TGTGCCAGCAGTGGAAGCAGCTTGAACACTGAAGCTTTCTTT | CASSGSSLNTEAFF
NA | NA | TRBJ1-5 | TRBV6-1 | TGTGCCAGCACCAACGACCCCAACGGCAATCAGCCCCAGCATTTT | CASTNDPNGNQPQHF
NA | NA | TRBJ2-5 | TRBV19 | TGTGCCAGTAGCACCCGCAGGGGAGGAGAGACCCAGTACTTC | CASSTRRGGETQYF